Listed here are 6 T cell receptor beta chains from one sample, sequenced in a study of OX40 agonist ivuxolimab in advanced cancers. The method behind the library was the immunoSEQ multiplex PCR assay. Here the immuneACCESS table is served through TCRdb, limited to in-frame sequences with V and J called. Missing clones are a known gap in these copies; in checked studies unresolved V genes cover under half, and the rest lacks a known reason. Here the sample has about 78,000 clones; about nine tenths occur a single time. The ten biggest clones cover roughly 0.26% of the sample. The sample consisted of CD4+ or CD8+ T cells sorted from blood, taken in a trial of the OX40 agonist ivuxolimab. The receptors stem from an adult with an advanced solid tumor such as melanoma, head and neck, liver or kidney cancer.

The CDR3 loop is CATSRQGADTQYF. CDR3 nucleotide sequence: TGTGCCACCAGCAGGCAAGGCGCAGATACGCAGTATTTT. V is TRBV15 and J is TRBJ2-3; D uncertain. The CDR3 is made up of 13 amino acids. Trimming left V 3 bases short and J 4 bases short, with 8 bases between. CDR1 LNHNV and CDR2 YYDKDF come from the germline V gene (reference sequence).

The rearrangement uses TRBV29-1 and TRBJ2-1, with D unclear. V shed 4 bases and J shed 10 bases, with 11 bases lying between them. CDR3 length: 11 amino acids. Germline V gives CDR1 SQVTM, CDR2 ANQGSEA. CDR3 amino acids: CSVGPRSEQFF. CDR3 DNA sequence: TGCAGCGTTGGGCCCCGGAGCGAGCAGTTCTTC.

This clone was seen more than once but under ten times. As DNA, the CDR3 is TGCGCCAGCAGCTTGGGGGGACAGGGCCGGTTTGATGGCTACACCTTC. Amino acid sequence: CASSLGGQGRFDGYTF. The V call is TRBV5-1, the J call TRBJ1-2; 9 bases agree with TRBD1. J gave up 6 bases and V 0 bases, and 9 bases lay outside the gene matches. Germline V gene sequence: CDR1 SGHRS, CDR2 YFSETQ. This CDR3 region has 16 residues.

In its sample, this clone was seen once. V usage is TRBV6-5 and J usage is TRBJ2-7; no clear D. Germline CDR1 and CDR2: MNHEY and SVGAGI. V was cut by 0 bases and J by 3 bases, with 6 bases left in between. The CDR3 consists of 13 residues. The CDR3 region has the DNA TGTGCCAGCAGTTACTCCCTCCGCTACGAGCAGTACTTC. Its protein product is CASSYSLRYEQYF.

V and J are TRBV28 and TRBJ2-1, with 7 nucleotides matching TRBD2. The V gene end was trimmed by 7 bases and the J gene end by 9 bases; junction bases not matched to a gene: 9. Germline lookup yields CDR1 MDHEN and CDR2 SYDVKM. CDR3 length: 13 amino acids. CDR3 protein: CASTRTSGGEQFF. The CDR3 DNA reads TGTGCCAGCACACGGACTAGTGGTGGTGAGCAGTTCTTC.

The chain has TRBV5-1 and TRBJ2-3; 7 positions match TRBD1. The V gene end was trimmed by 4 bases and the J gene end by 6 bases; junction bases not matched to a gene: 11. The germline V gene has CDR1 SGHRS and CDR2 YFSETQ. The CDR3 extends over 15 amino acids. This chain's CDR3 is CASSRGQTVTDTQYF. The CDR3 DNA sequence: TGCGCCAGCAGCCGGGGACAGACTGTCACGGATACGCAGTATTTT.